This T cell receptor (beta chain) emerged from a study of cytomegalovirus exposure and HLA in healthy donors. Assay: immunoSEQ multiplex PCR; the TCRdb copy retains only in-frame clones and omits some. The table shows approximately 98,000 clones, with approximately 85% occurring only once. This clone was counted between two and nine times. The V gene end was trimmed by 3 bases and the J gene end by 5 bases; junction bases not matched to a gene: 3. This CDR3 has 13 residues. Germline V gene sequence: CDR1 MDHEN, CDR2 SYDVKM. The TCR was taken from a woman between 18 and 29 years old in good health and CMV-seronegative. The V gene is TRBV28, the J gene TRBJ2-7, with 8 bases lining up with TRBD1. Sequenced material: PBMCs. The CDR3 protein is CASSLGGQDEQYF. As DNA, the CDR3 is TGTGCCAGCAGTTTGGGGGGACAGGACGAGCAGTACTTC.